This record covers a single TCR beta chain. Antigen unknown. Just one base apart from a much larger clone, this may be a read error. The data are from a study of regulatory T cells in long-lasting Graves disease. Findings of the study overall: It was possible that the small sample size reduced accuracy.

As for time point: persistent/refractory GD, antithyroid drugs over 5 years with positive TRAb. RNA from PBMCs was the source of the TCR library. Sequencing libraries for TCR beta were prepared with iRepertoire HTBI primers and Arm-PCR of CDR3 regions. In TCRdb, the multiplex PCR reads were re-called with MiXCR into one record per CDR3 protein. The sample has around 340,000 distinct CDR3 sequences, around 19% seen once. Germline CDR1 reads SGHAT; CDR2 reads FQNNGV. There are 15 residues in the CDR3. The chain joins TRBV11-2 to TRBJ2-7, with 12 bases lining up with TRBD1. The input for sequencing was peripheral blood mononuclear cells (PBMCs), taken when the disease was refractory, from a patient treated with antithyroid drugs. This TCR was recovered from a female donor with Graves disease. In DNA, the CDR3 is TGTACCAGCAGCTTGGGACAGGGGGCTTCCTACGAGCAGTACTTC. Protein sequence: CTSSLGQGASYEQYF.